What follows describes a single T cell receptor beta chain. Antigen unknown. No infections or other immune events were documented during collection. This CDR3 region has 14 residues. Germline V gives CDR1 MNHEY, CDR2 SVGAGI. The V and J ends lost 5 bases and 5 bases respectively, with 16 bases between them. Libraries were prepared by immunoSEQ multiplex PCR; TCRdb keeps only in-frame clonotypes and omits some of them. The sample consists of over 70,000 clones, about 88% of them appearing once. The data belong to a study of identifying expanded T cells in peripheral blood. Broader study findings: Variance in clone template counts between approximately two-week samples significantly increased with total template count across all healthy donors. About 1.2 clones differed between technical replicates, versus approximately 16 and 19 over time.

The receptor comes from a person aged 18 to 75 in good health. V is TRBV6-5 and J is TRBJ2-7, with a tentative D call TRBD2 (5 bases). Sequencing used blood. The CDR3 spells CASSRRVGIHEQYF. The CDR3 bases are TGTGCCAGCAGTCGGAGAGTCGGGATCCACGAGCAGTACTTC.